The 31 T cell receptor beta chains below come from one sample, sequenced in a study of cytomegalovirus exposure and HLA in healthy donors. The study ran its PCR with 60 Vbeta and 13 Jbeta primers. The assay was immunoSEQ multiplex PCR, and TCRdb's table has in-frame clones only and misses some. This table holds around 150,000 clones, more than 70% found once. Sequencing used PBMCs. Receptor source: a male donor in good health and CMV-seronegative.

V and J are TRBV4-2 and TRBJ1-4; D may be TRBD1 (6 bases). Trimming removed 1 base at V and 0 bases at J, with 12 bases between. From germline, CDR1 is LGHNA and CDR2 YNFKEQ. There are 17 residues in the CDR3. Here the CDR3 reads CASSQGGPITTNEKLFF. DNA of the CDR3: TGTGCCAGCAGCCAAGGGGGGCCAATAACAACTAATGAAAAACTGTTTTTT.

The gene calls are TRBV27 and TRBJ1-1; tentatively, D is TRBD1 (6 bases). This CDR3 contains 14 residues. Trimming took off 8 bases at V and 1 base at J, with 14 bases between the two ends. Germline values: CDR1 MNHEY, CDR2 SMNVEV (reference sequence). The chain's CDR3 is CASHRALSNTEAFF. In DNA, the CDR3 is TGTGCCAGCCACAGGGCTTTATCGAACACTGAAGCTTTCTTT.

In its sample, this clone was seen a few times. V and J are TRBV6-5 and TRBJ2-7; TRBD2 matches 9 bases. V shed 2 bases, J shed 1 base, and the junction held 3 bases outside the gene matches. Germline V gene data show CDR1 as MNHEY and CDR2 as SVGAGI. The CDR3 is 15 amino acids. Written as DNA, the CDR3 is TGTGCCAGCAGTTACGCTAGCGGGACGTCCTACGAGCAGTACTTC. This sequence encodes CASSYASGTSYEQYF.

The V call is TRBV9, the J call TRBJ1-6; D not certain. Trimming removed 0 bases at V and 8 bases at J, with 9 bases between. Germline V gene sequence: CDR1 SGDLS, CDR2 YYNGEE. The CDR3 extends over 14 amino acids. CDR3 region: CASSVGSEDSPLHF. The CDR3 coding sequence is TGTGCCAGCAGCGTAGGGAGCGAGGATTCACCCCTCCACTTT.

The CDR3 reads CASSLVYGNTGELFF. CDR3 coding DNA: TGTGCCAGCAGCTTAGTCTACGGTAACACCGGGGAGCTGTTTTTT. J is TRBJ2-2 and V is TRBV7-2; no clear D. CDR3 length equals 15 residues. CDR1 and CDR2 (germline): SGHTA, FQGNSA. V lost 1 base and J 2 bases, leaving 8 bases between the germline ends.

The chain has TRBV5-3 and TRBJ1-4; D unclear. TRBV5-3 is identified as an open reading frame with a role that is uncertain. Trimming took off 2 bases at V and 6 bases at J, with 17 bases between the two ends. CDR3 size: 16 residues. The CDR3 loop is CARSLLPRDRDEKLFF. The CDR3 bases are TGTGCCAGAAGCTTACTACCTCGTGACCGAGATGAAAAACTGTTTTTT.

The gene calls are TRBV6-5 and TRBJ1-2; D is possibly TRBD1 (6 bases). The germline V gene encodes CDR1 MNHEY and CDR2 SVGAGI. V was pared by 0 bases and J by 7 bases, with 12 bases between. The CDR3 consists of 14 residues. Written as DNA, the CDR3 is TGTGCCAGCAGTTACTCTCGACAGGAAGGTGGCTACACCTTC. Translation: CASSYSRQEGGYTF.

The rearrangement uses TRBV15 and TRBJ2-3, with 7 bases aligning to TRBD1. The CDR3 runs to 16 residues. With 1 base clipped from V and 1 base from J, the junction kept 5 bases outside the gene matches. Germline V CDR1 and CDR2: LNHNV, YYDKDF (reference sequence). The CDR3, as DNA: TGTGCCACCAGCAGAGTCCGACAGGGCGGCACAGATACGCAGTATTTT. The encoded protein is CATSRVRQGGTDTQYF.

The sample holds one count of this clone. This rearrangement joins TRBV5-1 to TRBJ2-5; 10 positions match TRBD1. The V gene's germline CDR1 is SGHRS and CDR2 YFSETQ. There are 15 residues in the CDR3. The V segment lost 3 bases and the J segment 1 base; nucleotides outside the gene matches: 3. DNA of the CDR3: TGCGCCAGCAGCTCCGGGACAGGGGTCCAAGAGACCCAGTACTTC. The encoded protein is CASSSGTGVQETQYF.

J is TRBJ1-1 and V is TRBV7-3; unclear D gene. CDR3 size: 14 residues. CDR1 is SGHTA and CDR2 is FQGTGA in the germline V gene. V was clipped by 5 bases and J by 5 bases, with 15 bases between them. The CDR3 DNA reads TGTGCCAGCAGCCCAACTCGGGGAGGGACTGAAGCTTTCTTT. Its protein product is CASSPTRGGTEAFF.

The CDR3 is CASSPGQLNTEAFF. The CDR3, as DNA: TGTGCCAGCAGCCCCGGACAGCTGAACACTGAAGCTTTCTTT. The rearrangement joins TRBV6-5 to TRBJ1-1, with TRBD1 as a possible D gene (6 bases). V gave up 6 bases and J gave up 0 bases, with 11 bases separating them. CDR1 and CDR2 (germline): MNHEY, SVGAGI. The CDR3 totals 14 residues.

In nucleotides, the CDR3 is TGTGCCAGCAGCTTAAACAGGGGAGGCTACACCTTC. Encoded protein: CASSLNRGGYTF. The V gene is TRBV5-6, the J gene TRBJ1-2; 7 bases are shared with TRBD1. The CDR3 is 12 residues long. Germline lookup yields CDR1 SGHDT and CDR2 YYEEEE. With V trimmed by 2 bases and J by 8 bases, 3 bases remained unmatched.

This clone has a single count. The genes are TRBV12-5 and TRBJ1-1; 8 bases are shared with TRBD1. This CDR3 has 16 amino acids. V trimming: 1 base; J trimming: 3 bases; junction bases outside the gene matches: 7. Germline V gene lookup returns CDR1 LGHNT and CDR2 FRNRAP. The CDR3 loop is CASGLGQGSRDTEAFF. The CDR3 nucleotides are TGTGCTAGTGGTTTGGGACAGGGGTCCCGGGACACTGAAGCTTTCTTT.

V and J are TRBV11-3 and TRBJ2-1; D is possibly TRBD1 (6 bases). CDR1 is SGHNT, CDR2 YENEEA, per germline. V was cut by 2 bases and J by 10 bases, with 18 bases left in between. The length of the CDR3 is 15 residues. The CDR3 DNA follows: TGTGCCAGCAGCTTAACGGGACAAATTGCAAGAGAGCAGTTCTTC. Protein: CASSLTGQIAREQFF.

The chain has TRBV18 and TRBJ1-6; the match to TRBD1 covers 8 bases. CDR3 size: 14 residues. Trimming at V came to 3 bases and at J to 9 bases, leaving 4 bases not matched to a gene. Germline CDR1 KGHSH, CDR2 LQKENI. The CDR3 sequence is CASSPDRVASPLHF. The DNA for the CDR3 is TGTGCCAGCTCACCGGACAGGGTAGCTTCACCCCTCCACTTT. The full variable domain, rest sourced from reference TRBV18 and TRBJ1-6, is NAGVMQNPRHLVRRRGQEARLRCSPMKGHSHVYWYRQLPEEGLKFMVYLQKENIIDESGMPKERFSAEFPKEGPSILRIQQVVRGDSAAYFCASSPDRVASPLHFGNGTRLTVT.

CDR3 amino acids: CASTEQGSRETQYF. The CDR3 bases are TGTGCCAGCACCGAACAGGGTTCTAGGGAGACCCAGTACTTC. This chain connects TRBV6-6 to TRBJ2-5, with D perhaps TRBD1 (6 bases). The CDR3 length is 14 residues. Germline CDR1 is MNHNY and CDR2 is SVGAGI (reference sequence). Trimming cost V 7 bases and J 5 bases, with 17 bases left between them.

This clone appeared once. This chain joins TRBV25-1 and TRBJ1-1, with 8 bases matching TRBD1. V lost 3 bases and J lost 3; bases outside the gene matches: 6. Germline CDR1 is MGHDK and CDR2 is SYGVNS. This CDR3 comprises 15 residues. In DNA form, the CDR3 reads TGTGCCAGCAGTGACCCCACGACAGGGGACACTGAAGCTTTCTTT. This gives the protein CASSDPTTGDTEAFF. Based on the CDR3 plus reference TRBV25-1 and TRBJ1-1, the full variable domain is EADIYQTPRYLVIGTGKKITLECSQTMGHDKMYWYQQDPGMELHLIHYSYGVNSTEKGDLSSESTVSRIRTEHFPLTLESARPSHTSQYLCASSDPTTGDTEAFFGQGTRLTVV.

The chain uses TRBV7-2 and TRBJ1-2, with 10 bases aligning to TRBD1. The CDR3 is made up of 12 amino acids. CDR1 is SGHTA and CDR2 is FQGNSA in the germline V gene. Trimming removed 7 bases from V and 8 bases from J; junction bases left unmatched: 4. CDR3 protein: CASTGQGGGYTF. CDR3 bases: TGTGCCAGCACAGGACAGGGGGGCGGCTACACCTTC.

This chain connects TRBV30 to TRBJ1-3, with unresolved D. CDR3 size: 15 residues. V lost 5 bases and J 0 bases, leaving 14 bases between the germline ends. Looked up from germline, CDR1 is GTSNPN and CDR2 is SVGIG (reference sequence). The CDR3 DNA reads TGTGCCTGGGGCCGCTCACGAAGCTCTGGAAACACCATATATTTT. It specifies CAWGRSRSSGNTIYF.

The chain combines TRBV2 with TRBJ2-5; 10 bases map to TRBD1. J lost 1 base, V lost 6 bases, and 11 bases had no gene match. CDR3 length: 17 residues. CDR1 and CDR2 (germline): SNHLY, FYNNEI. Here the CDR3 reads CASRATLGQGSQETQYF. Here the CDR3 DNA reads TGTGCCAGCAGAGCCACACTGGGACAGGGGAGCCAAGAGACCCAGTACTTC.

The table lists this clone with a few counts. CDR3 bases: TGTGCCAGTAGTATAGGACTTAACTATGGCTACACCTTC. It translates to CASSIGLNYGYTF. V and J are TRBV19 and TRBJ1-2; no definite D call. The V end lost 1 base, the J end lost 1 base, and 4 bases lay between the germline ends. This CDR3 region has 13 residues. The germline V gene encodes CDR1 LNHDA and CDR2 SQIVND (reference sequence).

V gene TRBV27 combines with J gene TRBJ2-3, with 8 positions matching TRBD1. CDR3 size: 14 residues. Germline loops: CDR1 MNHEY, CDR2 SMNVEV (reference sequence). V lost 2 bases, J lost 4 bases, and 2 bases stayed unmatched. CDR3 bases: TGTGCCAGCAGTTTAATACAGGGGGCAGATACGCAGTATTTT. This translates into CASSLIQGADTQYF.

CDR3 protein: CASSGSGGPTNEQFF. CDR3 in DNA: TGTGCCAGCAGCGGGAGCGGGGGACCCACCAATGAGCAGTTCTTC. The V and J genes are TRBV9 and TRBJ2-1; 8 bases align to TRBD2. The V gene's germline CDR1 is SGDLS and CDR2 YYNGEE. V trimming: 3 bases; J trimming: 6 bases; junction bases outside the gene matches: 8. The CDR3 spans 15 residues. Filled out from reference TRBV9 and TRBJ2-1, the complete variable domain reads DSGVTQTPKHLITATGQRVTLRCSPRSGDLSVYWYQQSLDQGLQFLIQYYNGEERAKGNILERFSAQQFPDLHSELNLSSLELGDSALYFCASSGSGGPTNEQFFGPGTRLTVL.

CDR3: CASSPGQGKYEQYF. For the CDR3, the DNA is TGTGCCAGCTCACCGGGACAGGGGAAATACGAGCAGTACTTC. The gene calls are TRBV18 and TRBJ2-7; TRBD1 matches 10 bases. The germline V gene encodes CDR1 KGHSH and CDR2 LQKENI. This CDR3 region has 14 residues. Unmatched junction bases numbered 3, after V lost 3 bases and J lost 4 bases.

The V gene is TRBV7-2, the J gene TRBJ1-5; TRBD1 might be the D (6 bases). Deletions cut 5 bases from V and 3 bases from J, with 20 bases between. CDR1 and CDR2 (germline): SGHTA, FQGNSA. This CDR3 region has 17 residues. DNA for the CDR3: TGTGCCAGCAGCACCCTCGGACAGCCTTCCCTCAATCAGCCCCAGCATTTT. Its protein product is CASSTLGQPSLNQPQHF. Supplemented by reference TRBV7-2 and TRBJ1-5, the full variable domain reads GAGVSQSPSNKVTEKGKDVELRCDPISGHTALYWYRQSLGQGLEFLIYFQGNSAPDKSGLPSDRFSAERTGGSVSTLTIQRTQQEDSAVYLCASSTLGQPSLNQPQHFGDGTRLSIL.

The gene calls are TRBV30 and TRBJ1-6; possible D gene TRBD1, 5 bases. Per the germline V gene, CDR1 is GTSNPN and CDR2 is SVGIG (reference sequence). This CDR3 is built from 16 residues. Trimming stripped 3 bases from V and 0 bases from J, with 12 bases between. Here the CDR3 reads CAWRRDSSSYNSPLHF. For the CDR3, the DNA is TGTGCCTGGAGGAGAGACAGTAGCTCCTATAATTCACCCCTCCACTTT.

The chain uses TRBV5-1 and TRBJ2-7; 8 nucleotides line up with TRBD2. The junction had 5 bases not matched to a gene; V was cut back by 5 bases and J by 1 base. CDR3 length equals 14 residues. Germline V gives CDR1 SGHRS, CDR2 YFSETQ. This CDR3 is CASSTGLASYEQYF. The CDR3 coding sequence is TGCGCCAGCAGTACAGGACTAGCTTCCTACGAGCAGTACTTC.

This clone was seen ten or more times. CDR3 DNA: TGTGCCAGCAGGGAGGACCCAGATCAGCCCCAGCATTTT. It is translated as CASREDPDQPQHF. J is TRBJ1-5 and V is TRBV6-1, with D hard to call. Germline V lookup: CDR1 MNHNS, CDR2 SASEGT. Trimming took off 6 bases at V and 5 bases at J, with 11 bases between the two ends. The CDR3 contains 13 residues.

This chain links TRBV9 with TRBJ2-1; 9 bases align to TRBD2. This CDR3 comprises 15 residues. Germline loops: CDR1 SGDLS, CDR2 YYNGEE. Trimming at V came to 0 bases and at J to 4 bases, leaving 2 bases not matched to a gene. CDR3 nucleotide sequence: TGTGCCAGCAGCGTAGGCGGGGGGGGATACAATGAGCAGTTCTTC. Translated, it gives CASSVGGGGYNEQFF. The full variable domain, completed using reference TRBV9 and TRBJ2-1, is DSGVTQTPKHLITATGQRVTLRCSPRSGDLSVYWYQQSLDQGLQFLIQYYNGEERAKGNILERFSAQQFPDLHSELNLSSLELGDSALYFCASSVGGGGYNEQFFGPGTRLTVL.

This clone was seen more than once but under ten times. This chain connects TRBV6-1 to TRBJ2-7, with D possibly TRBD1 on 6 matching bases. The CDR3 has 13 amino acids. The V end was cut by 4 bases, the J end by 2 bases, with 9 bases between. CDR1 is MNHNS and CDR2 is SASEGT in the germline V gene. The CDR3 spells CASSVQGTYEQYF. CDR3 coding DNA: TGTGCCAGCAGTGTACAGGGCACCTACGAGCAGTACTTC.

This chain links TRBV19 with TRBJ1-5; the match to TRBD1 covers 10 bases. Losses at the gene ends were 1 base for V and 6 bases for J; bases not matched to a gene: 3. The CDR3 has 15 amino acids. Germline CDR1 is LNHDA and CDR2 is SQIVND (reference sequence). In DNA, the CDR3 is TGTGCCAGTAGTATAGGGGGACAGGGGACTCAGCCCCAGCATTTT. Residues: CASSIGGQGTQPQHF.